The sequence of this T cell receptor beta chain was determined in a study of T cells in Graves' hyperthyroidism and ophthalmopathy. Findings and caveats of the study: From stable hyperthyroidism, ophthalmopathy was set apart by a 13 V-J model.

This clonotype was counted ten times or more. Its antigen is unknown. RNA transcripts provided the source from which TCR beta CDR3 regions were amplified. The HTBI set primed first-round TCR CDR3 RT-PCR. TCRdb re-derived calls from the multiplex PCR reads in MiXCR, one entry per CDR3 protein. The sample holds about 400,000 distinct CDR3 sequences, roughly 14% seen once. Material for sequencing was blood. The receptor was derived from a woman between 18 and 29 years old with Graves' hyperthyroidism that later progressed to Graves' ophthalmopathy.

In nucleotides, the CDR3 is TGTGCCAGCAGTTCATCGGGGGACAGGGTGGGGCTAGCGGGAGACCCAGATACGCAGTATTTT. It is translated as CASSSSGDRVGLAGDPDTQYF. The genes are TRBV12-3 or TRBV12-4 and TRBJ2-3; D is possibly TRBD2 (10 bases). Trimming cost V 4 bases and J 4 bases, with 33 bases left between them. The CDR3 contains 21 residues.